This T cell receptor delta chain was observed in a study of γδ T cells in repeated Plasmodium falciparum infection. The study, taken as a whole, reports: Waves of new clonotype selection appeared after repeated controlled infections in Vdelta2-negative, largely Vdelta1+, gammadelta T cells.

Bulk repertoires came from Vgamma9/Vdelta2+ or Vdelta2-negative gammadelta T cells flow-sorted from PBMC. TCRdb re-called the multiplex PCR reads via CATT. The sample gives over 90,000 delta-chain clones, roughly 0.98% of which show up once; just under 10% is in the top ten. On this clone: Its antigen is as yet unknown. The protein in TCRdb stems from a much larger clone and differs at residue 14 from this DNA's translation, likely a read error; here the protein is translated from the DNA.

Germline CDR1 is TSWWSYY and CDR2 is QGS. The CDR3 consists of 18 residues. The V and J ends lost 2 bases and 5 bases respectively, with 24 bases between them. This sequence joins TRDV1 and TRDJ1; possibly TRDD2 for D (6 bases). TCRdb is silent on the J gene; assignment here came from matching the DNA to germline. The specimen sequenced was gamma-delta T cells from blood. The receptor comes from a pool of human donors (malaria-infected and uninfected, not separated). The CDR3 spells CALGEAFFLDGRGDKLIF. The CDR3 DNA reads TGTGCTCTTGGGGAAGCCTTCTTCCTCGACGGGAGAGGGGATAAACTCATCTTT.